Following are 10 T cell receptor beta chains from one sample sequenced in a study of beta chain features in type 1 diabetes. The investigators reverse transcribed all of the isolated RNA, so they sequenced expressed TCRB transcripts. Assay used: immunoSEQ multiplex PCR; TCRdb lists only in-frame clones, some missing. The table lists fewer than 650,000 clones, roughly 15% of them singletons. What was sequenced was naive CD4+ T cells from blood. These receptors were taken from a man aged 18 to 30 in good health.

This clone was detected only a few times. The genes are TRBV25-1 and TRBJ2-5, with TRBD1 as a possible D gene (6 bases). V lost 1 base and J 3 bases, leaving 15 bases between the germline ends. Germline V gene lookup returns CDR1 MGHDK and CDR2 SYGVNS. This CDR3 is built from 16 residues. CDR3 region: CASSESLGRGEETQYF. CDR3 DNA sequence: TGTGCCAGCAGTGAATCCCTGGGCAGGGGCGAAGAGACCCAGTACTTC.

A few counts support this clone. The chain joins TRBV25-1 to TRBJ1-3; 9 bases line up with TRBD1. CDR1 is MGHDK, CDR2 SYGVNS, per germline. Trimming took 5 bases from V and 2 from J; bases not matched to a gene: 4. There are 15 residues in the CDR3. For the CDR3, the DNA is TGTGCCAGCAGTCGACAGGGGGGGCCTGGAAACACCATATATTTT. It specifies CASSRQGGPGNTIYF.

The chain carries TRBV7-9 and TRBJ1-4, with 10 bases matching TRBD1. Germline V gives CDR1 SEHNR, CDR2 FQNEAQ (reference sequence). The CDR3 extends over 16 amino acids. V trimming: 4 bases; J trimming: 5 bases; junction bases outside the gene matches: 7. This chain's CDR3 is CASSSARGQGNEKLFF. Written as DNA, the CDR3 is TGTGCCAGCAGCTCCGCCAGGGGACAGGGGAATGAAAAACTGTTTTTT.

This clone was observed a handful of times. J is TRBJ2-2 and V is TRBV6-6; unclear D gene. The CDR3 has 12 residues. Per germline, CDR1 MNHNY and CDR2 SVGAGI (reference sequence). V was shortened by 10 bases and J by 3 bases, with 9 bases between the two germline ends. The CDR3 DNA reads TGTGCCACCCACGGATACACCGGGGAGCTGTTTTTT. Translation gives CATHGYTGELFF.

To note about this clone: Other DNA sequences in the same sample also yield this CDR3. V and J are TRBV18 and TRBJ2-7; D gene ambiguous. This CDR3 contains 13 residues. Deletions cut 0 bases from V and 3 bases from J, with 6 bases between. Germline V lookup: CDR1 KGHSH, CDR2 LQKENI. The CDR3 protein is CASSPPGYYEQYF. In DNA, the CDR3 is TGTGCCAGCTCACCACCGGGGTACTACGAGCAGTACTTC.

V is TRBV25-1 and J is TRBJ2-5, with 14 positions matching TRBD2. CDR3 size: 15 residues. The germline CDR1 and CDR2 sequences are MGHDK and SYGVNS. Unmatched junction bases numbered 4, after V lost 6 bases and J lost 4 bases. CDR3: CASSRTSGGRETQYF. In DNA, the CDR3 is TGTGCCAGCAGCAGGACTAGCGGGGGGCGAGAGACCCAGTACTTC.

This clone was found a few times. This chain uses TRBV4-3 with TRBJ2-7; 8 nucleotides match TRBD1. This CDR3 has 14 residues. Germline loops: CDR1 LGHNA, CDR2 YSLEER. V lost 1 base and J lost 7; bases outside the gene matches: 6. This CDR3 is CASSQARGPREQYF. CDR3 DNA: TGCGCCAGCAGCCAAGCCAGGGGGCCGCGGGAGCAGTACTTC.

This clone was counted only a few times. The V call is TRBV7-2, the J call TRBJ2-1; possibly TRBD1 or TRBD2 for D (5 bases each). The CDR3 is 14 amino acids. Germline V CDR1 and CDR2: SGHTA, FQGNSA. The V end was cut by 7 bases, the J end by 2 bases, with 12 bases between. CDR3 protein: CASTTVGAYNEQFF. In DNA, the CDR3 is TGTGCCAGCACCACCGTGGGGGCCTACAATGAGCAGTTCTTC. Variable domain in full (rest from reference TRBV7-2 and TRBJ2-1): GAGVSQSPSNKVTEKGKDVELRCDPISGHTALYWYRQSLGQGLEFLIYFQGNSAPDKSGLPSDRFSAERTGGSVSTLTIQRTQQEDSAVYLCASTTVGAYNEQFFGPGTRLTVL.

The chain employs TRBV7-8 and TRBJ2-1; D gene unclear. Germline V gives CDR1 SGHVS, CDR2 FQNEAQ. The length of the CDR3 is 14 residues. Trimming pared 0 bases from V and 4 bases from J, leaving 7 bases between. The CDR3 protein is CASSLAQRYNEQFF. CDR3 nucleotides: TGTGCCAGCAGCTTAGCCCAGAGATACAATGAGCAGTTCTTC.

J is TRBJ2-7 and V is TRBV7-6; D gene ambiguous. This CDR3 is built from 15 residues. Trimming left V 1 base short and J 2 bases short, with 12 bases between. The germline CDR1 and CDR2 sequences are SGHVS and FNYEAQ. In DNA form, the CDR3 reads TGTGCCAGCAGCTTAGTGGTGTCAGATCCCTACGAGCAGTACTTC. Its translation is CASSLVVSDPYEQYF.